The 19 T cell receptor beta chains below come from one sample, sequenced in a study of blood T cell repertoires in COVID-19. Assay: immunoSEQ multiplex PCR; the TCRdb copy retains only in-frame clones and omits some. The sample records approximately 130,000 clones, 75% to 90% being singletons. Sequencing was performed on peripheral blood. The receptor set was obtained from a man aged 45-60 years with active COVID-19.

The chain joins TRBV3-1 (or the pseudogene TRBV3-2) to TRBJ1-1; D may be TRBD1 (6 bases). The CDR3 is made up of 15 amino acids. CDR1 and CDR2 (germline): LGHDT, YNNKEL (reference sequence). Between the trimmed V and J ends, which lost 4 bases and 6 bases, there was a span of 18 bases. CDR3 bases: TGTGCCAGCAGCCCAAATCCCGACAGGCCCGCTGAAGCTTTCTTT. Translating it yields CASSPNPDRPAEAFF.

The chain links TRBV6-2 or TRBV6-3 to TRBJ2-7; D call uncertain. With 2 bases removed from V and 4 bases from J, the gap between germline ends came to 3 bases. This CDR3 has 11 amino acids. Germline V gives CDR1 MNHEY, CDR2 SVGEGT. The CDR3 DNA reads as TGTGCCAGCAGTTACCGTTACGAGCAGTACTTC. This gives the protein CASSYRYEQYF.

This clone was found once. The rearrangement links TRBV5-1 to TRBJ2-1; 10 bases line up with TRBD2. Germline loops: CDR1 SGHRS, CDR2 YFSETQ. With V trimmed by 1 base and J by 7 bases, 11 bases remained unmatched. The CDR3 loop spans 17 amino acids. The DNA for the CDR3 is TGCGCCAGCAGCTTGCGTTGGAGCGGGGGGGTGAGGAATGAGCAGTTCTTC. Translation gives CASSLRWSGGVRNEQFF. The full variable domain, rest sourced from reference TRBV5-1 and TRBJ2-1, is KAGVTQTPRYLIKTRGQQVTLSCSPISGHRSVSWYQQTPGQGLQFLFEYFSETQRNKGNFPGRFSGRQFSNSRSEMNVSTLELGDSALYLCASSLRWSGGVRNEQFFGPGTRLTVL.

The genes are TRBV7-8 and TRBJ2-3, with 7 bases identical to TRBD2. The CDR3 is 16 amino acids. Trimming at V came to 2 bases and at J to 0 bases, leaving 5 bases not matched to a gene. Per germline, CDR1 SGHVS and CDR2 FQNEAQ. In DNA form, the CDR3 reads TGTGCCAGCAGCTTACTGAGCGGGGCTAGCACAGATACGCAGTATTTT. Its protein product is CASSLLSGASTDTQYF.

The chain has TRBV4-3 and TRBJ2-4; possible D gene TRBD2, 6 bases. Trimming stripped 4 bases from V and 6 bases from J, with 16 bases between. The V gene's germline CDR1 is LGHNA and CDR2 YSLEER. This CDR3 has 15 amino acids. DNA of the CDR3: TGCGCCAGCAGCCGCGGGGATCGAGACCTAAACATTCAGTACTTC. This sequence encodes CASSRGDRDLNIQYF.

The chain is built from TRBV6-5 and TRBJ1-1, with D maybe TRBD1 (5 bases). CDR1 MNHEY and CDR2 SVGAGI come from the germline V gene. Trimming removed 10 bases from V and 5 bases from J, with 20 bases in between. The CDR3 is 14 residues long. In nucleotides, the CDR3 is TGTGCCACCACCCGACGGGGGGGTGGGACTGAAGCTTTCTTT. It encodes CATTRRGGGTEAFF.

The J gene is TRBJ2-5, the V gene TRBV20-1; D remains unclear. Germline V lookup: CDR1 DFQATT, CDR2 SNEGSKA (reference sequence). V lost 0 bases to trimming and J lost 6 bases, with 5 bases between them. The CDR3 runs 11 residues. The CDR3 here is CSARDIKTQYF. The CDR3 bases are TGCAGTGCTAGAGATATAAAGACCCAGTACTTC.

The chain uses TRBV7-2 and TRBJ1-5; 7 nucleotides match TRBD1. Per germline, CDR1 SGHTA and CDR2 FQGNSA. Trimming cost V 5 bases and J 4 bases; bases outside gene matches: 5. This CDR3 region has 14 residues. CDR3 in amino acids: CASSPRQGNQPQHF. For the CDR3, the DNA is TGTGCCAGCAGCCCTCGACAGGGAAATCAGCCCCAGCATTTT.

In this sample, this clone turned up once. This chain links TRBV4-3 with TRBJ1-3, with D perhaps TRBD1 (6 bases). V lost 1 base and J 2 bases, leaving 9 bases between the germline ends. The CDR3 loop spans 15 amino acids. CDR1 LGHNA and CDR2 YSLEER come from the germline V gene. The CDR3, as DNA: TGCGCCAGCAGCCAAGGGGCAGGGGCTGGAAACACCATATATTTT. Translating gives CASSQGAGAGNTIYF.

The V gene is TRBV4-3, the J gene TRBJ1-3, with 10 bases identical to TRBD1. V lost 3 bases to trimming and J lost 4 bases; unmatched junction nucleotides: 3. There are 15 residues in the CDR3. The germline CDR1 and CDR2 sequences are LGHNA and YSLEER. The CDR3 DNA follows: TGCGCCAGCAGCCAGGGACAGGGGACGGGAAACACCATATATTTT. Protein sequence: CASSQGQGTGNTIYF.

V usage is TRBV3-1 (or the pseudogene TRBV3-2) and J usage is TRBJ2-5, with 9 bases matching TRBD2. The V gene end was trimmed by 2 bases and the J gene end by 2 bases; junction bases not matched to a gene: 6. Looked up from germline, CDR1 is LGHDT and CDR2 is YNNKEL (reference sequence). The length of the CDR3 is 16 residues. The CDR3 here is CASSQRSGGAQETQYF. CDR3 coding DNA: TGTGCCAGCAGCCAACGTAGCGGGGGAGCACAAGAGACCCAGTACTTC.

The chain is built from TRBV12-3 or TRBV12-4 and TRBJ1-2; D not certain. There are 11 residues in the CDR3. CDR3 region: CAIRRGFGYTF. The DNA of the CDR3 is TGTGCTATAAGACGGGGATTTGGCTACACCTTC.

The chain links TRBV5-6 to TRBJ1-2; perhaps TRBD1 as D (5 bases). Per germline, CDR1 SGHDT and CDR2 YYEEEE. This CDR3 is built from 17 residues. Between the trimmed V and J ends, which lost 4 bases and 0 bases, there was a span of 19 bases. CDR3 nucleotide sequence: TGTGCCAGCAGCCAGGGACTCCTGAGGGGTCCTAACTATGGCTACACCTTC. Translating gives CASSQGLLRGPNYGYTF.

This clone qualifies as medium-sized. This rearrangement joins TRBV5-1 to TRBJ1-3; TRBD1 might be the D (6 bases). V lost 8 bases to trimming and J lost 0 bases, with 12 bases between them. Germline V lookup: CDR1 SGHRS, CDR2 YFSETQ. The CDR3 is 14 residues long. The chain's CDR3 is CASSGTSSGNTIYF. Written as DNA, the CDR3 is TGCGCCAGTTCCGGGACAAGCTCTGGAAACACCATATATTTT.

The chain carries TRBV11-2 and TRBJ1-2, with D possibly being TRBD1 (5 bases). Trimming took off 0 bases at V and 4 bases at J, with 12 bases between the two ends. Per the germline V gene, CDR1 is SGHAT and CDR2 is FQNNGV. CDR3 length: 15 amino acids. The CDR3 coding sequence is TGTGCCAGCAGCTTAGATGTGGGGCCGGGCTATGGCTACACCTTC. This translates into CASSLDVGPGYGYTF.

This clone was counted once. The rearrangement links TRBV5-4 to TRBJ2-3; D perhaps matches TRBD2 (5 bases). This CDR3 spans 14 amino acids. Germline CDR1 is SGHNT and CDR2 is YYREEE (reference sequence). Deletions cut 4 bases from V and 0 bases from J, with 9 bases between. The chain's CDR3 is CASSGRTSTDTQYF. As DNA, the CDR3 is TGTGCCAGCAGCGGGCGGACTAGCACAGATACGCAGTATTTT.

The chain links TRBV30 to TRBJ1-5; D is ambiguous. CDR1 and CDR2 from the germline V gene are GTSNPN and SVGIG (reference sequence). Trimming removed 0 bases from V and 6 bases from J, with 12 bases in between. This CDR3 has 14 amino acids. The CDR3 region has the DNA TGTGCCTGGAGTGTCTCCGGGCGGGGTCAGCCCCAGCATTTT. Residues: CAWSVSGRGQPQHF.

The rearrangement joins TRBV25-1 to TRBJ2-1; perhaps TRBD2 as D (5 bases). The V gene lost 2 bases and the J gene lost 0 bases, with 14 bases spanning the gap. The CDR3 runs to 17 residues. Germline loops: CDR1 MGHDK, CDR2 SYGVNS. The CDR3 spells CASSERLASISYNEQFF. Here the CDR3 DNA reads TGTGCCAGCAGTGAACGGCTAGCCTCCATCTCCTACAATGAGCAGTTCTTC. Full variable domain (remainder filled in from reference TRBV25-1 and TRBJ2-1): EADIYQTPRYLVIGTGKKITLECSQTMGHDKMYWYQQDPGMELHLIHYSYGVNSTEKGDLSSESTVSRIRTEHFPLTLESARPSHTSQYLCASSERLASISYNEQFFGPGTRLTVL.

This sequence joins TRBV7-2 and TRBJ1-2; a weak D match, TRBD1 (5 bases). Trimming removed 5 bases from V and 7 bases from J, with 14 bases in between. CDR3 size: 13 residues. Germline V gene sequence: CDR1 SGHTA, CDR2 FQGNSA. CDR3 protein: CASSARVISGYTF. In DNA, the CDR3 is TGTGCCAGCAGCGCCAGGGTAATCAGTGGCTACACCTTC. Filled out from reference TRBV7-2 and TRBJ1-2, the complete variable domain reads GAGVSQSPSNKVTEKGKDVELRCDPISGHTALYWYRQSLGQGLEFLIYFQGNSAPDKSGLPSDRFSAERTGGSVSTLTIQRTQQEDSAVYLCASSARVISGYTFGSGTRLTVV.